The T cell receptor (beta chain) under discussion was sequenced for a study of OX40 agonist ivuxolimab in advanced cancers. Study as a whole: Patients were dosed intravenously with ivuxolimab at 0.01 to 10 mg/kg every 2 weeks. The study, taken as a whole, reports: Nonresponders included some who also had low normalized T-cell clonal expansion. Among expanded peripheral T cells, antigen specificity went undetermined. Mean expanded clone counts were higher in CD8+ than CD4+ T cells.

A note on this clone: Its antigen remains unknown.

This CDR3 has 15 amino acids. The V gene's germline CDR1 is MDHEN and CDR2 SYDVKM. Trimming removed 3 bases from V and 0 bases from J, with 9 bases in between. The data were produced by immunoSEQ multiplex PCR, yet TCRdb's version contains in-frame clones alone and is incomplete. The table shows over 100,000 clones, with over 75% occurring only once. This chain connects TRBV28 to TRBJ1-3, with D hard to call. The source was CD4+ or CD8+ T cells sorted from blood, collected in a trial of the OX40 agonist ivuxolimab. This clonotype was sampled from an adult with an advanced solid tumor such as melanoma, head and neck, liver or kidney cancer. The CDR3 region is CASSLVTASGNTIYF. The CDR3 DNA reads TGTGCCAGCAGTTTGGTAACGGCCTCTGGAAACACCATATATTTT.